The 26 T cell receptor beta chains listed next were all sequenced from one sample in a study of PD-1 blockade in classical Hodgkin lymphoma. The data were produced by immunoSEQ multiplex PCR, yet TCRdb's version contains in-frame clones alone and is incomplete. The sample records 25,000 to 35,000 clones, 70% to 80% being singletons. The time point denotes: cycle 4 day 1 (C4D1), after 6 weeks of nivolumab. Relapses following autologous stem cell transplantation were seen in all patients, with brentuximab vedotin exposure varying. Source: peripheral blood mononuclear cells (PBMCs), taken before the fourth cycle of nivolumab. These receptors were taken from a human donor with classical Hodgkin lymphoma.

The chain recombines TRBV15 with TRBJ2-4; 7 bases are a match to TRBD1. The V segment lost 3 bases and the J segment 1 base; nucleotides outside the gene matches: 6. Germline values: CDR1 LNHNV, CDR2 YYDKDF (reference sequence). This CDR3 has 16 residues. CDR3 region: CATSRTGSGAKNIQYF. In nucleotides, the CDR3 is TGTGCCACCAGCAGGACAGGGAGCGGCGCCAAAAACATTCAGTACTTC.

In regard to this clone: Sequence at one end of the junction differs from germline and may be a read error. V is TRBV13 and J is TRBJ2-1; D is unresolved. The CDR3 contains 13 residues. Germline loops: CDR1 PRHDT, CDR2 FYEKMQ (reference sequence). The CDR3 DNA sequence: TGTGCCAGCGGCTTCGGGCTTTACGGTGAGCAGTTCTTC. Protein sequence: CASGFGLYGEQFF.

The rearrangement joins TRBV7-8 to TRBJ2-3; 9 bases are a match to TRBD1. Trimming took 5 bases from V and 4 from J; bases not matched to a gene: 13. CDR3 size: 17 residues. Germline-derived CDR1 and CDR2 are SGHVS and FQNEAQ. The CDR3 coding sequence is TGTGCCAGCAGCGTAGGGGTCGGGGACAGGGATCCAGATACGCAGTATTTT. Its protein is CASSVGVGDRDPDTQYF.

V gene TRBV7-8 combines with J gene TRBJ1-2; possibly TRBD1 for D (6 bases). This CDR3 has 16 amino acids. The ends were cut back, 4 bases at V and 9 bases at J, with 24 bases in the middle. CDR1 and CDR2 (germline): SGHVS, FQNEAQ. The CDR3 DNA reads as TGTGCCAGCAGCTCTCTATCCCTAGCCGGGACAAAGCGCTACACCTTC. Amino acid sequence: CASSSLSLAGTKRYTF.

By share, this clone counts as medium-sized. The CDR3 sequence: CAISGTSGTDTQYF. The CDR3 DNA reads as TGTGCCATCAGTGGGACTAGCGGAACAGATACGCAGTATTTT. The chain uses TRBV10-3 and TRBJ2-3; 10 bases match TRBD2. With V trimmed by 4 bases and J by 3 bases, 1 base remained unmatched. Germline V gene data show CDR1 as ENHRY and CDR2 as SYGVKD. The CDR3 has 14 residues.

The rearrangement links TRBV5-1 to TRBJ2-3; 15 bases agree with TRBD2. This CDR3 contains 16 residues. Trimming at V came to 6 bases and at J to 2 bases, leaving 4 bases not matched to a gene. The germline V gene encodes CDR1 SGHRS and CDR2 YFSETQ. The CDR3 DNA follows: TGCGCCAGCAAAGGACTAGCGGGAGGGATCACAGATACGCAGTATTTT. It is translated as CASKGLAGGITDTQYF. The full variable domain, in which reference TRBV5-1 and TRBJ2-3 provide the parts outside the CDR3, is KAGVTQTPRYLIKTRGQQVTLSCSPISGHRSVSWYQQTPGQGLQFLFEYFSETQRNKGNFPGRFSGRQFSNSRSEMNVSTLELGDSALYLCASKGLAGGITDTQYFGPGTRLTVL.

This chain connects TRBV7-8 to TRBJ2-7; the D is unclear. Germline-derived CDR1 and CDR2 are SGHVS and FQNEAQ. Trimming took 5 bases from V and 3 from J, leaving 11 bases between them. The CDR3 has 13 amino acids. As DNA, the CDR3 is TGTGCCAGCAGCCTAGAACGGGTCTACGAGCAGTACTTC. Translating gives CASSLERVYEQYF.

The rearrangement uses TRBV10-3 and TRBJ2-3; the match to TRBD2 covers 11 bases. The CDR3 length is 17 residues. Germline-derived CDR1 and CDR2 are ENHRY and SYGVKD. J lost 2 bases, V lost 3 bases, and 7 bases had no gene match. For the CDR3, the DNA is TGTGCCATCAGTGACCGACTGGGACTAGCGGCCACAGATACGCAGTATTTT. Translated: CAISDRLGLAATDTQYF.

The chain recombines TRBV7-9 with TRBJ2-2; no clear D. The CDR3 length is 14 residues. V was trimmed by 5 bases and J by 0 bases, leaving 7 bases between them. CDR1 is SEHNR and CDR2 is FQNEAQ in the germline V gene (reference sequence). The chain's CDR3 is CASSLRANTGELFF. CDR3 nucleotides: TGTGCCAGCAGCCTCCGGGCGAACACCGGGGAGCTGTTTTTT. Filled out from reference TRBV7-9 and TRBJ2-2, the complete variable domain reads DTGVSQNPRHKITKRGQNVTFRCDPISEHNRLYWYRQTLGQGPEFLTYFQNEAQLEKSRLLSDRFSAERPKGSFSTLEIQRTEQGDSAMYLCASSLRANTGELFFGEGSRLTVL.

The chain recombines TRBV9 with TRBJ2-7; 7 bases match TRBD2. From germline, CDR1 is SGDLS and CDR2 YYNGEE. Trimming cost V 3 bases and J 6 bases; bases outside gene matches: 18. The CDR3 contains 17 residues. The CDR3: CASSARPWGGGSAEQYF. The DNA for the CDR3 is TGTGCCAGCAGCGCCCGGCCTTGGGGGGGTGGGTCCGCCGAGCAGTACTTC.

V and J are TRBV19 and TRBJ2-5; the D gene is possibly TRBD1 (6 bases). V was clipped by 5 bases and J by 5 bases, with 21 bases between them. The length of the CDR3 is 16 residues. CDR1 and CDR2 (germline): LNHDA, SQIVND (reference sequence). The CDR3 nucleotides are TGTGCCAGTAGTGGGGGCAGCTCCCTGGACTGGGAGACCCAGTACTTC. Protein sequence: CASSGGSSLDWETQYF.

The V and J genes are TRBV6-5 and TRBJ2-2; D might be TRBD2 (5 bases). Germline assignment: CDR1 MNHEY and CDR2 SVGAGI. Trimming stripped 7 bases from V and 0 bases from J, with 9 bases between. This CDR3 contains 14 residues. The CDR3: CASNRGSNTGELFF. DNA for the CDR3: TGTGCCAGCAATCGGGGTTCGAACACCGGGGAGCTGTTTTTT.

The DNA for the CDR3 is TGCGCCAGCAGCCAAGATCAGGAGTCCGGGGAGCTGTTTTTT. This sequence encodes CASSQDQESGELFF. The chain carries TRBV4-1 and TRBJ2-2; D ambiguous. Germline V gene sequence: CDR1 MGHRA, CDR2 YSYEKL. V lost 0 bases and J 6 bases, leaving 8 bases between the germline ends. This CDR3 is built from 14 residues.

V gene TRBV9 combines with J gene TRBJ1-2; maybe TRBD1 (5 bases). The V end lost 4 bases, the J end lost 2 bases, and 18 bases lay between the germline ends. The germline CDR1 and CDR2 sequences are SGDLS and YYNGEE. The CDR3 has 16 residues. CDR3 region: CASSPGGEPENYGYTF. The CDR3 DNA reads TGTGCCAGCAGCCCCGGGGGAGAGCCAGAAAACTATGGCTACACCTTC.

This chain connects TRBV21-1 to TRBJ2-7; the table's D gene call, TRBD2, was not cross checked with the DNA. TRBV21-1 is assigned pseudogene status. This CDR3 has 14 residues. Here the CDR3 reads CASSLLAESYEQYF. The CDR3, as DNA: TGTGCCAGCAGCTTACTAGCGGAGTCCTACGAGCAGTACTTC.

V and J are TRBV19 and TRBJ2-7, with TRBD2 as a possible D gene (5 bases). From germline, CDR1 is LNHDA and CDR2 SQIVND (reference sequence). The CDR3 length is 14 residues. Trimming removed 0 bases from V and 6 bases from J, with 12 bases in between. In nucleotides, the CDR3 is TGTGCCAGTAGTATAGACGGACTCCTATCCGAGCAGTACTTC. Translating gives CASSIDGLLSEQYF.

The J gene is TRBJ1-5, the V gene TRBV15; 7 bases map to TRBD1. V gave up 2 bases and J gave up 5 bases; unmatched junction bases: 3. The germline V gene has CDR1 LNHNV and CDR2 YYDKDF (reference sequence). The CDR3 runs 14 residues. This CDR3 reads CATSRLGTDQPQHF. DNA for the CDR3: TGTGCCACCAGCAGACTAGGGACAGATCAGCCCCAGCATTTT. The entire variable domain, with the rest obtained from reference TRBV15 and TRBJ1-5, is as follows: DAMVIQNPRYQVTQFGKPVTLSCSQTLNHNVMYWYQQKSSQAPKLLFHYYDKDFNNEADTPDNFQSRRPNTSFCFLDIRSPGLGDTAMYLCATSRLGTDQPQHFGDGTRLSIL.

V usage is TRBV27 and J usage is TRBJ2-7; 7 bases are shared with TRBD1. The CDR3 is 15 residues long. Germline CDR1 and CDR2: MNHEY and SMNVEV (reference sequence). The V segment lost 2 bases and the J segment 4 bases; nucleotides outside the gene matches: 8. CDR3 nucleotide sequence: TGTGCCAGCAGTTTAAAGGGGGCTCGGGTTTACGAGCAGTACTTC. Translating it yields CASSLKGARVYEQYF.

This sequence joins TRBV29-1 and TRBJ1-1; D is unresolved. V was trimmed by 0 bases and J by 7 bases, leaving 18 bases between them. CDR1 and CDR2 (germline): SQVTM, ANQGSEA. This CDR3 is built from 15 residues. The CDR3 here is CSVEDPESANFEAFF. CDR3 sequence (DNA): TGCAGCGTTGAAGATCCAGAGTCGGCCAACTTTGAAGCTTTCTTT.

V and J are TRBV4-1 and TRBJ2-4, with TRBD1 matching over 9 bases. J was trimmed by 7 bases and V by 1 base; bases with no gene match: 5. The CDR3 length is 15 residues. Germline-derived CDR1 and CDR2 are MGHRA and YSYEKL. The CDR3 here is CASSQVLGTGNIQYF. CDR3 coding DNA: TGCGCCAGCAGCCAAGTTTTAGGGACAGGGAACATTCAGTACTTC.

In its sample, this clone was seen a few times. The gene calls are TRBV5-1 and TRBJ1-1, with a weak D call TRBD1 (5 bases). In germline, CDR1 is SGHRS, CDR2 YFSETQ. The CDR3 length is 15 residues. Trimming took 0 bases from V and 4 from J, leaving 13 bases between them. This CDR3 is CASSLGPGGVTEAFF. The CDR3 DNA sequence: TGCGCCAGCAGCTTGGGTCCCGGGGGGGTCACTGAAGCTTTCTTT. Variable domain in full (rest from reference TRBV5-1 and TRBJ1-1): KAGVTQTPRYLIKTRGQQVTLSCSPISGHRSVSWYQQTPGQGLQFLFEYFSETQRNKGNFPGRFSGRQFSNSRSEMNVSTLELGDSALYLCASSLGPGGVTEAFFGQGTRLTVV.

This clone is medium-sized in the sample. The chain couples TRBV18 to TRBJ2-4; no firm D call. This CDR3 is built from 16 residues. V shed 5 bases and J shed 0 bases, with 14 bases lying between them. Looked up from germline, CDR1 is KGHSH and CDR2 is LQKENI. For the CDR3, the DNA is TGTGCCAGCTCAAATTCAGACACACTAGCCAAAAACATTCAGTACTTC. Translated: CASSNSDTLAKNIQYF.

The chain has TRBV5-4 and TRBJ2-3, with 7 bases fitting TRBD1. The germline V gene has CDR1 SGHNT and CDR2 YYREEE (reference sequence). V shed 2 bases, J shed 6 bases, and the junction held 6 bases outside the gene matches. The CDR3 is 14 amino acids. The chain's CDR3 is CASSLQGNGDTQYF. In DNA form, the CDR3 reads TGTGCCAGCAGCTTACAGGGGAATGGGGATACGCAGTATTTT. The variable domain in full, with the rest retrieved from reference TRBV5-4 and TRBJ2-3, is ETGVTQSPTHLIKTRGQQVTLRCSSQSGHNTVSWYQQALGQGPQFIFQYYREEENGRGNFPPRFSGLQFPNYSSELNVNALELDDSALYLCASSLQGNGDTQYFGPGTRLTVL.

V gene TRBV6-6 combines with J gene TRBJ2-5; TRBD1 or TRBD2 may be the D gene (7 bases each). The CDR3 has 16 amino acids. The ends were cut back, 2 bases at V and 2 bases at J, with 15 bases in the middle. Per germline, CDR1 MNHNY and CDR2 SVGAGI (reference sequence). The DNA of the CDR3 is TGTGCCAGCAGTTACCGCAGGGGGGGACCGCAAGAGACCCAGTACTTC. It specifies CASSYRRGGPQETQYF.

CDR3 in amino acids: CASSVEDWGNLNTEAFF. The CDR3 DNA reads TGTGCCAGCAGCGTAGAAGATTGGGGGAACTTGAACACTGAAGCTTTCTTT. This chain uses TRBV9 with TRBJ1-1; D might be TRBD1 (5 bases). Germline V gives CDR1 SGDLS, CDR2 YYNGEE. V lost 0 bases to trimming and J lost 0 bases, with 15 bases between them. This CDR3 is built from 17 residues.

The chain carries TRBV19 and TRBJ2-1, with 9 bases that match TRBD1. Germline-derived CDR1 and CDR2 are LNHDA and SQIVND (reference sequence). The J segment lost 5 bases and the V segment lost 5 bases, leaving 19 bases of the junction unmatched. There are 19 residues in the CDR3. The CDR3 is CASSPILRPGQGIDNEQFF. CDR3 nucleotides: TGTGCCAGTAGTCCTATCTTACGACCGGGACAGGGAATTGACAATGAGCAGTTCTTC.